This T cell receptor beta chain comes out of a study of shared clonotypes between healthy human individuals. Background on the study: Each donor's CD8 memory used one plate, CD8 naive two, each CD4 subset three.

Germline V lookup: CDR1 MGHRA, CDR2 YSYEKL. V lost 6 bases and J 1 base, leaving 13 bases between the germline ends. This CDR3 has 15 amino acids. Several immunoSEQ plates received, in even portions, the genomic DNA of each subset. Clones were sequenced by immunoSEQ multiplex PCR, and TCRdb holds only the in-frame ones, with some missing. The sample has roughly 2,000,000 clones, about 95% seen once. Naive CD8 cells lacked CD45RO, underwent positive selection for CCR7 and left out terminally differentiated effector memory CD45RA+ cells. Donors comprised healthy HIV-negative adults lacking recent acute infections or vaccinations.

The TCR sequence derives from a man between 18 and 29 years old in good health. The V and J genes are TRBV4-1 and TRBJ1-5, with D perhaps matching TRBD1 (5 bases). The sequenced sample was naive CD8+ T cells sorted from blood. As DNA, the CDR3 is TGCGCCAGCAGTCTTCTCAGGGCGAGCAATCAGCCCCAGCATTTT. Translation gives CASSLLRASNQPQHF.